This T cell receptor beta chain was retrieved from a study of blood T cell repertoires in COVID-19. Study-wide context: Samples taken during acute and convalescent COVID-19 were collected in the United States, Italy and Spain. Nucleic acid was either cDNA or gDNA, and it came from T cells, B-cell-depleted T cells, or PBMCs.

CDR1 is SGHTA, CDR2 FQGTGA, per germline. V gave up 0 bases and J gave up 4 bases, with 15 bases separating them. The CDR3 consists of 16 residues. In the study's own analysis: Researchers report that nucleated cell counts were estimated from reference gene primer amplification. Sequencing used immunoSEQ multiplex PCR; TCRdb keeps in-frame clones, though not all of them. The DNA was the basis for D and trimming; V, J and clone size are from that table. Seen here are hundreds of thousands of clones, 87% observed once, and the top ten hold 2% to 3%. This TCR came from a man aged 18 to 30 with active or convalescent COVID-19. Sequenced sample: peripheral blood. J is TRBJ2-5 and V is TRBV7-3; tentative D call: TRBD2 (6 bases). CDR3 coding DNA: TGTGCCAGCAGCTTAACGGGGCCAGCGGGCGTAGAGACCCAGTACTTC. Its protein product is CASSLTGPAGVETQYF.